This T cell receptor beta chain was retrieved from a study of T cell repertoires in cytomegalovirus infection. Across the study: The public TCR beta signatures pointed to both CMV infection and matching HLA type. General study results and limits: Based on cumulative public TCR beta family frequency, carriers of CMV plus the relevant HLA were identified. In two of eight donors, the top clonotype was HLA-C-restricted CMV-specific.

TCRdb re-analysed the reads in MiXCR, keeping a single row per CDR3 protein. The data show a few hundred thousand distinct CDR3 sequences, roughly a sixth seen once. Worth noting for this clonotype: The antigen is not known.

Germline CDR1 LGHNA, CDR2 YSLEER. CDR3 length: 18 amino acids. With 4 bases removed from V and 2 bases from J, the gap between germline ends came to 22 bases. Sequencing used PBMCs. The sequence was obtained from a human donor in good health (CMV status not recorded). Some clones in this sample may be carry-over from other donors' samples. The V and J genes are TRBV4-3 and TRBJ2-3; maybe TRBD2 (6 bases). CDR3 region: CASSRKRLGALITDTQYF. Written as DNA, the CDR3 is TGCGCCAGCAGCCGAAAAAGACTAGGGGCTCTCATCACAGATACGCAGTATTTT.